This T cell receptor beta chain was captured in a study of preoperative IRX-2 immunotherapy in early breast cancer. Profiled with immunoSEQ multiplex PCR; TCRdb holds only in-frame clones, not every one. Found here are some 35,000 clones, around four fifths of them singletons; the top ten hold about 1.5%. There are 13 residues in the CDR3. In germline, CDR1 is LNHDA, CDR2 SQIVND (reference sequence). Trimming removed 0 bases from V and 7 bases from J, with 9 bases in between. This sample's treatment: preoperative locoregional IRX-2 cytokine immunotherapy. Preoperative locoregional IRX-2 cytokine immunotherapy was tested in the phase Ib source study.

This clonotype was sampled from a human donor with breast cancer. Sequenced material: lymph node tissue, taken after IRX-2 immunotherapy. This sequence joins TRBV19 and TRBJ1-1; D is perhaps TRBD1 (5 bases). In DNA, the CDR3 is TGTGCCAGTAGTATAGATCGGGGACGTGAAGCTTTCTTT. Its translation is CASSIDRGREAFF.